A single sample gave rise to the 27 T cell receptor beta chains below, sequenced in a study of blood T cell repertoires in COVID-19. Clones were sequenced by immunoSEQ multiplex PCR, and TCRdb holds only the in-frame ones, with some missing. Of some 100,000 clones in the sample, more than 75% were seen once. The specimen sequenced was peripheral blood. These TCRs come from a man in his forties or fifties with acute or convalescent COVID-19.

This chain links TRBV15 with TRBJ1-5, with TRBD1 matching 8 bases. The junction had 4 bases not matched to a gene; V was cut back by 1 base and J by 5 bases. CDR1 is LNHNV and CDR2 is YYDKDF in the germline V gene (reference sequence). The CDR3 sequence is 15 residues long. The CDR3 DNA sequence: TGTGCCACCAGCAGAGCTCGGACAGGGTATCAGCCCCAGCATTTT. This encodes CATSRARTGYQPQHF.

This chain joins TRBV6-1 and TRBJ1-1; the D gene is possibly TRBD1 (5 bases). Germline CDR1 reads MNHNS; CDR2 reads SASEGT. The V and J ends lost 2 bases and 5 bases respectively, with 12 bases between them. This CDR3 has 14 amino acids. The CDR3 bases are TGTGCCAGCAGTGAAAAGGGGTACGGGACTGAAGCTTTCTTT. Protein product: CASSEKGYGTEAFF.

The chain links TRBV18 to TRBJ1-2, with 7 bases matching TRBD1. The J segment lost 2 bases and the V segment lost 5 bases, leaving 5 bases of the junction unmatched. The germline V gene encodes CDR1 KGHSH and CDR2 LQKENI. This CDR3 has 14 amino acids. The CDR3 DNA follows: TGTGCCAGCTCAGCCCCAGGGGGAAACTATGGCTACACCTTC. Protein sequence: CASSAPGGNYGYTF. The full variable domain, in which reference TRBV18 and TRBJ1-2 provide the parts outside the CDR3, is NAGVMQNPRHLVRRRGQEARLRCSPMKGHSHVYWYRQLPEEGLKFMVYLQKENIIDESGMPKERFSAEFPKEGPSILRIQQVVRGDSAAYFCASSAPGGNYGYTFGSGTRLTVV.

The gene calls are TRBV19 and TRBJ1-1; D is possibly TRBD1 (6 bases). V lost 5 bases and J 0 bases, leaving 7 bases between the germline ends. Germline V gene lookup returns CDR1 LNHDA and CDR2 SQIVND (reference sequence). This CDR3 has 13 amino acids. The CDR3 sequence is CASSQGLNTEAFF. The DNA of the CDR3 is TGTGCCAGTAGTCAGGGGTTGAACACTGAAGCTTTCTTT.

The gene calls are TRBV28 and TRBJ1-1; possible D gene TRBD1, 5 bases. The V and J ends lost 8 bases and 5 bases respectively, with 18 bases between them. This CDR3 comprises 14 residues. Germline V lookup: CDR1 MDHEN, CDR2 SYDVKM. The CDR3 sequence: CASLLGGAITEAFF. In nucleotides, the CDR3 is TGTGCCAGCCTCCTAGGAGGGGCAATTACTGAAGCTTTCTTT.

The table lists this clone with a count of one. V is TRBV10-3 and J is TRBJ2-1; 10 bases are shared with TRBD2. CDR1 and CDR2 from the germline V gene are ENHRY and SYGVKD. The CDR3 runs to 14 residues. V shed 5 bases and J 6 bases; nucleotides not matched to a gene: 4. CDR3 bases: TGTGCCATCAGTAGACTAGCGGGCCCCAATGAGCAGTTCTTC. This sequence encodes CAISRLAGPNEQFF.

The rearrangement links TRBV11-2 to TRBJ1-6; D possibly corresponds to TRBD1 (5 bases). The CDR3 spans 15 residues. Germline V gene sequence: CDR1 SGHAT, CDR2 FQNNGV. The V end was cut by 5 bases, the J end by 7 bases, with 15 bases between. The CDR3 sequence: CASSPGTIKNSPLHF. Here the CDR3 DNA reads TGTGCCAGCAGCCCAGGGACTATAAAAAATTCACCCCTCCACTTT.

This chain connects TRBV6-5 to TRBJ2-7; weak D call: TRBD2 (5 bases). V gave up 6 bases and J gave up 6 bases, with 9 bases separating them. CDR1 is MNHEY, CDR2 SVGAGI, per germline. The length of the CDR3 is 11 residues. CDR3 DNA: TGTGCCAGCAGATTCCGGGGCGAGCAGTACTTC. Its translation: CASRFRGEQYF.

The rearrangement links TRBV3-1 (or the pseudogene TRBV3-2) to TRBJ2-7, with 8 bases fitting TRBD1. This CDR3 has 17 residues. Losses at the gene ends were 2 bases for V and 1 base for J; bases not matched to a gene: 10. The germline CDR1 and CDR2 sequences are LGHDT and YNNKEL (reference sequence). The CDR3 region is CASSQSAGTGTSYEQYF. The CDR3 bases are TGTGCCAGCAGCCAAAGCGCCGGGACAGGAACATCCTACGAGCAGTACTTC.

V and J are TRBV11-3 and TRBJ2-6; D might be TRBD1 (5 bases). CDR1 and CDR2 (germline): SGHNT, YENEEA. The CDR3 is made up of 15 amino acids. Trimming pared 5 bases from V and 0 bases from J, leaving 8 bases between. CDR3 bases: TGTGCCAGCAGCACAGGAGTCTCTGGGGCCAACGTCCTGACTTTC. It is translated as CASSTGVSGANVLTF.

V and J are TRBV15 and TRBJ1-5, with TRBD1 matching over 8 bases. The ends lost 4 bases at V and 5 bases at J; junction bases unmatched: 22. From germline, CDR1 is LNHNV and CDR2 YYDKDF (reference sequence). CDR3 length: 20 amino acids. CDR3 amino acids: CATSILRYSKGQEVDQPQHF. CDR3 DNA sequence: TGTGCCACCAGCATTCTCCGTTACTCGAAGGGACAGGAGGTGGATCAGCCCCAGCATTTT. The full variable domain, rest sourced from reference TRBV15 and TRBJ1-5, is DAMVIQNPRYQVTQFGKPVTLSCSQTLNHNVMYWYQQKSSQAPKLLFHYYDKDFNNEADTPDNFQSRRPNTSFCFLDIRSPGLGDTAMYLCATSILRYSKGQEVDQPQHFGDGTRLSIL.

The J gene is TRBJ1-1, the V gene TRBV10-3; 7 bases line up with TRBD1. The CDR3 is 15 residues long. The germline V gene encodes CDR1 ENHRY and CDR2 SYGVKD. V was clipped by 6 bases and J by 3 bases; unmatched bases: 10. The chain's CDR3 is CAISSTGLGDTEAFF. The CDR3 DNA follows: TGTGCCATCAGCTCGACAGGGTTGGGGGACACTGAAGCTTTCTTT.

The CDR3 sequence: CASSYESPGELFF. Written as DNA, the CDR3 is TGTGCCAGCAGCTACGAGTCCCCCGGGGAGCTGTTTTTT. The rearrangement links TRBV6-5 to TRBJ2-2; D gene ambiguous. Trimming removed 6 bases at V and 6 bases at J, with 11 bases between. Looked up from germline, CDR1 is MNHEY and CDR2 is SVGAGI. The CDR3 runs to 13 residues.

The V and J genes are TRBV10-3 and TRBJ2-3; 11 bases agree with TRBD2. Trimming at V came to 4 bases and at J to 6 bases, leaving 3 bases not matched to a gene. This CDR3 contains 14 residues. The germline gives CDR1 ENHRY, CDR2 SYGVKD. DNA of the CDR3: TGTGCCATCAGTGCTGGACTAGCGGGCGATACGCAGTATTTT. Amino acids: CAISAGLAGDTQYF.

Here the CDR3 reads CASTAGGASGDTQYF. The CDR3 region has the DNA TGTGCCAGCACCGCGGGGGGGGCGTCTGGAGATACGCAGTATTTT. The rearrangement joins TRBV28 to TRBJ2-3; TRBD2 agrees at 9 bases. Germline V gives CDR1 MDHEN, CDR2 SYDVKM. The CDR3 is 15 residues long. V was clipped by 7 bases and J by 5 bases; unmatched bases: 10.

This clone appeared a single time. The chain links TRBV5-6 to TRBJ1-6; D is perhaps TRBD1 (6 bases). The CDR3 is 16 amino acids. V was trimmed by 4 bases and J by 7 bases, leaving 18 bases between them. Germline CDR1 SGHDT, CDR2 YYEEEE. CDR3 residues: CASSDMTGRRNSPLHF. The CDR3 nucleotides are TGTGCCAGCAGCGATATGACAGGTCGACGAAATTCACCCCTCCACTTT.

V gene TRBV6-5 combines with J gene TRBJ1-1; D gene unclear. Trimming took off 11 bases at V and 2 bases at J, with 18 bases between the two ends. Per germline, CDR1 MNHEY and CDR2 SVGAGI. This CDR3 has 14 amino acids. In DNA form, the CDR3 reads TGTGCCTGCCTCGAGGGCAGCCCTAACACTGAAGCTTTCTTT. Amino acid sequence: CACLEGSPNTEAFF.

Written as DNA, the CDR3 is TGCGCCAGCAGCTTGGCCTCTAGCGGAGACCCTGTTAAGTTCTTC. It specifies CASSLASSGDPVKFF. This rearrangement joins TRBV5-1 to TRBJ2-1; 7 bases are a match to TRBD2. The CDR3 sequence is 15 residues long. Germline V gives CDR1 SGHRS, CDR2 YFSETQ. V lost 0 bases, J lost 14 bases, and 14 bases stayed unmatched.

The chain recombines TRBV7-9 with TRBJ2-2; D remains unclear. The CDR3 length is 14 residues. V lost 7 bases and J 5 bases, leaving 14 bases between the germline ends. CDR1 and CDR2 (germline): SEHNR, FQNEAQ (reference sequence). CDR3 region: CASISAKPTGELFF. The CDR3 coding sequence is TGTGCCAGCATCTCTGCAAAGCCTACCGGGGAGCTGTTTTTT.

This clone was seen only once. V usage is TRBV3-1 (or the pseudogene TRBV3-2) and J usage is TRBJ1-1, with TRBD1 identical over 10 bases. CDR3 length: 13 residues. CDR1 and CDR2 (germline): LGHDT, YNNKEL (reference sequence). V dropped 10 bases and J dropped 6; count of bases not matched to a gene: 8. CDR3 amino acids: CATTGTGVSEAFF. The CDR3 bases are TGTGCCACCACGGGGACAGGGGTTTCTGAAGCTTTCTTT.

V and J are TRBV6-5 and TRBJ2-7; TRBD2 agrees at 11 bases. Per the germline V gene, CDR1 is MNHEY and CDR2 is SVGAGI. The CDR3 contains 14 residues. J gave up 0 bases and V 7 bases, and 2 bases lay outside the gene matches. The CDR3 here is CASTLAGGSYEQYF. The CDR3 DNA follows: TGTGCCAGCACTCTAGCGGGAGGCTCCTACGAGCAGTACTTC.

J is TRBJ2-1 and V is TRBV4-2; 11 bases fit TRBD2. The ends lost 4 bases at V and 3 bases at J; junction bases unmatched: 5. The germline V gene encodes CDR1 LGHNA and CDR2 YNFKEQ. The CDR3 extends over 16 amino acids. CDR3 region: CASSRGLAGLYNEQFF. The CDR3 nucleotides read TGTGCCAGCAGCCGAGGACTAGCGGGCCTCTACAATGAGCAGTTCTTC.

In its sample, this clone was seen once. The CDR3 DNA follows: TGCGCCAGCACATCCACAGGGGGGAGGACACCCCTCCACTTT. It codes for CASTSTGGRTPLHF. The genes are TRBV10-2 and TRBJ1-6; 8 bases are a match to TRBD1. The CDR3 totals 14 residues. Germline V gene lookup returns CDR1 WSHSY and CDR2 SAAADI. The trim removed 7 bases at V and 11 bases at J, leaving 10 bases unmatched.

V gene TRBV6-5 combines with J gene TRBJ2-1, with TRBD1 matching 7 bases. The trim removed 6 bases at V and 9 bases at J, leaving 5 bases unmatched. CDR1 MNHEY and CDR2 SVGAGI come from the germline V gene. This CDR3 is built from 12 residues. This CDR3 is CASRQGNGEQFF. The CDR3, as DNA: TGTGCCAGCAGACAGGGGAATGGTGAGCAGTTCTTC.

The V and J genes are TRBV10-3 and TRBJ1-5; the match to TRBD1 covers 7 bases. Trimming at V came to 6 bases and at J to 2 bases, leaving 4 bases not matched to a gene. The CDR3 spans 14 residues. The germline gives CDR1 ENHRY, CDR2 SYGVKD. For the CDR3, the DNA is TGTGCCATCAGCGTAACAGGGGGCAATCAGCCCCAGCATTTT. It specifies CAISVTGGNQPQHF.

V usage is TRBV19 and J usage is TRBJ1-5; D gene unclear. The V gene's germline CDR1 is LNHDA and CDR2 SQIVND (reference sequence). This CDR3 is 15 amino acids long. V was pared by 3 bases and J by 0 bases, with 9 bases between. CDR3 DNA: TGTGCCAGTAGTATTTGGGCAGGTAGCAATCAGCCCCAGCATTTT. This encodes CASSIWAGSNQPQHF.

In its sample, this clone was seen once. This sequence joins TRBV2 and TRBJ2-7; possible D gene TRBD2, 6 bases. Germline CDR1 SNHLY, CDR2 FYNNEI. Trimming stripped 5 bases from V and 0 bases from J, with 14 bases between. The CDR3 spans 15 residues. The CDR3 DNA sequence: TGTGCCAGCAGTAGGGTTCGGGAGAGCTCCTACGAGCAGTACTTC. Translating it yields CASSRVRESSYEQYF.